The TCR beta chain described here comes from a study of shared clonotypes between healthy human individuals. Libraries were prepared by immunoSEQ multiplex PCR; TCRdb keeps only in-frame clonotypes and omits some of them. The sample carries roughly 320,000 clones, around 87% recorded once. Together with CD45RO+ cells, CCR7-negative CD45RA+ TemRA cells were included in CD8 memory. A note on this clone: Its antigen is unknown.

Study-wide findings and caveats: A handful of donors held around 5% of naive CD4 clonotypes in common.

V was clipped by 2 bases and J by 8 bases, with 17 bases between them. There are 15 residues in the CDR3. Germline lookup yields CDR1 SGHRS and CDR2 YFSETQ. The rearrangement uses TRBV5-1 and TRBJ2-1; no reliable D call. The clonotype was recovered from a man between 18 and 29 years old in good health. The source material was memory CD8+ T cells sorted from blood. The subset was: CD45RO+ cells pooled with CCR7-negative TemRA cells. In nucleotides, the CDR3 is TGCGCCAGCAGCTTTTCTTTTGGGTACAAGGATGAGCAGTTCTTC. Amino acid sequence: CASSFSFGYKDEQFF.